One and the same sample provided the 7 T cell receptor beta chains below, sequenced in a study of blood T cell repertoires in COVID-19. Libraries were prepared by immunoSEQ multiplex PCR; TCRdb keeps only in-frame clonotypes and omits some of them. The sample contains roughly 95,000 clones, about 84% of which appear only once. Sequenced material: peripheral blood. These receptors all stem from a human donor in a cohort sampled during active COVID-19.

The chain employs TRBV18 and TRBJ2-7; D gene uncertain. The length of the CDR3 is 14 residues. CDR1 and CDR2 from the germline V gene are KGHSH and LQKENI. V was pared by 3 bases and J by 0 bases, with 9 bases between. The DNA of the CDR3 is TGTGCCAGCTCACCGACATTTATCTCCTACGAGCAGTACTTC. This translates into CASSPTFISYEQYF.

The chain uses TRBV4-1 and TRBJ2-1; TRBD2 might be the D (5 bases). Deletions cut 2 bases from V and 3 bases from J, with 8 bases between. Germline V lookup: CDR1 MGHRA, CDR2 YSYEKL. CDR3 length: 14 amino acids. This chain's CDR3 is CASSQHGLYNEQFF. The CDR3 DNA is TGCGCCAGCAGCCAACATGGACTCTACAATGAGCAGTTCTTC.

The gene calls are TRBV3-1 (or the pseudogene TRBV3-2) and TRBJ2-7, with 12 bases matching TRBD1. CDR1 is LGHDT, CDR2 YNNKEL, per germline (reference sequence). The CDR3 has 17 residues. V was clipped by 4 bases and J by 12 bases; unmatched bases: 19. CDR3 nucleotide sequence: TGTGCCAGCAGCCCTCCGGGGACAGGGGGCGCTTCGGGTGGTAGGTACTTC. Protein sequence: CASSPPGTGGASGGRYF.

This clone was recorded only once. CDR3 amino acids: CASSGQGKNQPQHF. As DNA, the CDR3 is TGTGCCAGCTCAGGACAGGGTAAGAATCAGCCCCAGCATTTT. The chain uses TRBV18 and TRBJ1-5, with 8 positions matching TRBD1. Germline lookup yields CDR1 KGHSH and CDR2 LQKENI. The trim removed 5 bases at V and 4 bases at J, leaving 4 bases unmatched. This CDR3 region has 14 residues.

CDR3 region: CASSQEVVASGYNEQFF. CDR3 sequence (DNA): TGCGCCAGCAGCCAAGAGGTCGTGGCTAGCGGGTACAATGAGCAGTTCTTC. The chain employs TRBV4-1 and TRBJ2-1, with TRBD2 identical over 8 bases. Germline V gene lookup returns CDR1 MGHRA and CDR2 YSYEKL. This CDR3 region has 17 residues. V was pared by 0 bases and J by 4 bases, with 8 bases of the junction left unmatched.

V and J are TRBV6-4 and TRBJ1-2; tentative D call: TRBD1 (6 bases). V lost 6 bases to trimming and J lost 4 bases, with 15 bases between them. CDR3 length: 14 residues. Germline-derived CDR1 and CDR2 are MRHNA and SNTAGT. The CDR3 DNA sequence: TGTGCCAGCAGCTATGAACAGGGTAGCTATGGCTACACCTTC. This translates into CASSYEQGSYGYTF.

The CDR3 loop is CASSDTTGGLGYGYTF. The CDR3, as DNA: TGTGCCAGCAGCGACACTACGGGGGGATTGGGCTATGGCTACACCTTC. This chain connects TRBV4-2 to TRBJ1-2; tentatively, D is TRBD1 (5 bases). This CDR3 has 16 residues. Trimming shortened V by 5 bases and J by 4 bases, and 20 bases separated the two germline ends. Germline values: CDR1 LGHNA, CDR2 YNFKEQ.